Below, 26 T cell receptor beta chains from the same sample are listed, as sequenced in a study of cytomegalovirus exposure and HLA in healthy donors. The table came from immunoSEQ multiplex PCR; TCRdb's copy has only in-frame clones and leaves some out. The sample has about 110,000 clones, roughly 84% seen once. Source material: PBMCs. All receptors derive from a woman in her late teens or twenties in good health and CMV-seronegative.

The chain employs TRBV11-2 and TRBJ2-1, with a possible D match to TRBD2 (5 bases). The V gene lost 8 bases and the J gene lost 8 bases, with 13 bases spanning the gap. The CDR3 runs 12 residues. Germline assignment: CDR1 SGHAT and CDR2 FQNNGV. The DNA for the CDR3 is TGTGCCAGCTTCAGCACCGGGGATGAGCAGTTCTTC. Protein sequence: CASFSTGDEQFF.

This sequence joins TRBV5-6 and TRBJ2-2; no reliable D call. Between the trimmed V and J ends, which lost 6 bases and 3 bases, there was a span of 12 bases. This CDR3 is built from 14 residues. Germline loops: CDR1 SGHDT, CDR2 YYEEEE. The CDR3 DNA reads TGTGCCAGCACCACAAACAGTTACACCGGGGAGCTGTTTTTT. It yields the protein CASTTNSYTGELFF.

J is TRBJ1-5 and V is TRBV4-1; possibly TRBD1 for D (6 bases). The CDR3 runs 15 residues. The germline gives CDR1 MGHRA, CDR2 YSYEKL. The germline V and J ends were trimmed by 1 base and 5 bases, with 12 bases remaining between them. The CDR3 nucleotides are TGCGCCAGCAGCCAAGCACAGGGAGTGGATCAGCCCCAGCATTTT. Residues: CASSQAQGVDQPQHF.

The chain carries TRBV7-2 and TRBJ2-5; a possible D gene is TRBD2 (5 bases). V was shortened by 2 bases and J by 5 bases, with 21 bases between the two germline ends. The CDR3 totals 17 residues. The germline V gene has CDR1 SGHTA and CDR2 FQGNSA. CDR3 amino acids: CASSLLPGKRGWETQYF. CDR3 nucleotide sequence: TGTGCCAGCAGCTTACTACCTGGGAAACGGGGTTGGGAGACCCAGTACTTC.

V is TRBV6-1 and J is TRBJ1-1, with a weak D call TRBD1 (5 bases). V was pared by 1 base and J by 11 bases, with 14 bases between. This CDR3 has 13 amino acids. CDR1 MNHNS and CDR2 SASEGT come from the germline V gene. The CDR3 spells CASSEGPRAWAFF. The CDR3, as DNA: TGTGCCAGCAGTGAAGGTCCCAGGGCGTGGGCTTTCTTT.

V and J are TRBV6-1 and TRBJ2-1, with 10 bases aligning to TRBD1. CDR3 length: 13 amino acids. Germline V lookup: CDR1 MNHNS, CDR2 SASEGT. Germline trimming cut 10 bases from V and 6 bases from J; bases unmatched to any gene: 6. Here the CDR3 DNA reads TGTGCCACTCCCGGGACAGGGGCCAATGAGCAGTTCTTC. It specifies CATPGTGANEQFF.

The V gene is TRBV30, the J gene TRBJ2-2; D unresolved. CDR3 length: 13 residues. Germline-derived CDR1 and CDR2 are GTSNPN and SVGIG (reference sequence). V was shortened by 0 bases and J by 6 bases, with 8 bases between the two germline ends. CDR3 coding DNA: TGTGCCTGGAGTGTAATCTACTCCGGGGAGCTGTTTTTT. This encodes CAWSVIYSGELFF.

This chain links TRBV5-1 with TRBJ2-3, with 9 bases aligning to TRBD1. From germline, CDR1 is SGHRS and CDR2 YFSETQ. The ends lost 4 bases at V and 4 bases at J; junction bases unmatched: 10. This CDR3 is built from 16 residues. The CDR3 loop is CASSEGWGQGPDTQYF. CDR3 in DNA: TGCGCCAGCAGCGAGGGGTGGGGACAGGGACCAGATACGCAGTATTTT.

V is TRBV4-2 and J is TRBJ2-1, with 10 bases identical to TRBD2. The junction had 6 bases not matched to a gene; V was cut back by 0 bases and J by 7 bases. The CDR3 covers 16 residues. Germline V lookup: CDR1 LGHNA, CDR2 YNFKEQ. CDR3: CASSQDESGGANEQFF. The CDR3 DNA is TGTGCCAGCAGCCAAGATGAAAGCGGGGGGGCAAATGAGCAGTTCTTC.

The V gene is TRBV25-1, the J gene TRBJ2-1; TRBD1 matches at 7 bases. CDR1 and CDR2 (germline): MGHDK, SYGVNS. The CDR3 is made up of 17 amino acids. After removal of 3 bases from V and 3 bases from J, the junction contained 11 bases not matched to a gene. Written as DNA, the CDR3 is TGTGCCAGCAGTGATTCCGCAGCCCGGGACAGCTACAATGAGCAGTTCTTC. It codes for CASSDSAARDSYNEQFF.

This chain links TRBV21-1 with TRBJ1-2; TRBD1, the table's D call, lacks a check against the DNA. TRBV21-1 is termed a pseudogene. CDR3 size: 15 residues. CDR3 sequence reads: CASSKTRYRGTSYTF. CDR3 coding DNA: TGTGCCAGCAGCAAAACGAGGTACAGGGGGACGAGCTACACCTTC.

The CDR3 bases are TGTGCCAGCAGTGAATATACGGGACAGGGATACTTGAAGACCCAGTACTTC. Its protein is CASSEYTGQGYLKTQYF. The chain combines TRBV25-1 with TRBJ2-5, with 9 bases that match TRBD1. The V gene end was trimmed by 0 bases and the J gene end by 6 bases; junction bases not matched to a gene: 11. CDR1 and CDR2 from the germline V gene are MGHDK and SYGVNS. This CDR3 region has 17 residues.

The gene calls are TRBV27 and TRBJ1-1; weak D call: TRBD1 (5 bases). The ends were cut back, 7 bases at V and 2 bases at J, with 11 bases in the middle. Germline CDR1 reads MNHEY; CDR2 reads SMNVEV (reference sequence). This CDR3 region has 13 residues. The CDR3 here is CASKVGVNTEAFF. CDR3 bases: TGTGCCAGCAAAGTAGGGGTAAACACTGAAGCTTTCTTT.

The V and J genes are TRBV6-5 and TRBJ1-1; D not certain. Germline loops: CDR1 MNHEY, CDR2 SVGAGI. Trimming shortened V by 2 bases and J by 4 bases, and 8 bases separated the two germline ends. The CDR3 loop spans 13 amino acids. In DNA form, the CDR3 reads TGTGCCAGCAGTTACACACCTTCCACTGAAGCTTTCTTT. This translates into CASSYTPSTEAFF.

This chain links TRBV30 with TRBJ2-6; 8 bases agree with TRBD1. Looked up from germline, CDR1 is GTSNPN and CDR2 is SVGIG (reference sequence). Trimming at V came to 6 bases and at J to 1 base, leaving 5 bases not matched to a gene. The CDR3 totals 15 residues. As DNA, the CDR3 is TGTGCCTGCCCAGGGGGCCATTCTGGGGCCAACGTCCTGACTTTC. This translates into CACPGGHSGANVLTF.

This clone was observed once. The chain couples TRBV6-6 to TRBJ1-5; the match to TRBD1 covers 8 bases. V was clipped by 7 bases and J by 7 bases; unmatched bases: 9. Germline V CDR1 and CDR2: MNHNY, SVGAGI (reference sequence). CDR3 size: 14 residues. CDR3 protein: CASNLQGAGQPQHF. The CDR3 DNA reads as TGTGCCAGCAATCTCCAGGGGGCGGGACAGCCCCAGCATTTT.

The chain carries TRBV7-8 and TRBJ2-7; TRBD1 matches 7 bases. The CDR3 totals 14 residues. V shed 5 bases, J shed 4 bases, and the junction held 8 bases outside the gene matches. Germline assignment: CDR1 SGHVS and CDR2 FQNEAQ. Written as DNA, the CDR3 is TGTGCCAGCAGCCCCACCGGGACAGAGTACGAGCAGTACTTC. As protein: CASSPTGTEYEQYF.

The gene calls are TRBV13 and TRBJ1-6; 9 bases are a match to TRBD1. V gave up 2 bases and J gave up 7 bases; unmatched junction bases: 6. The CDR3 has 16 residues. In germline, CDR1 is PRHDT, CDR2 FYEKMQ (reference sequence). CDR3: CASSLRQGGENSPLHF. The CDR3 DNA reads TGTGCCAGCAGCTTAAGACAGGGGGGGGAAAATTCACCCCTCCACTTT.

This clone has a handful of counts. The chain has TRBV6-1 and TRBJ1-6; D might be TRBD1 (6 bases). V lost 8 bases and J lost 6, with 11 bases in between. This CDR3 has 13 residues. Germline lookup yields CDR1 MNHNS and CDR2 SASEGT. The CDR3 sequence is CASFGQPNSPLHF. CDR3 coding DNA: TGTGCCAGCTTTGGACAGCCTAATTCACCCCTCCACTTT.

V gene TRBV27 combines with J gene TRBJ2-7; 10 bases map to TRBD1. The CDR3 is 14 amino acids. The germline gives CDR1 MNHEY, CDR2 SMNVEV (reference sequence). V lost 10 bases to trimming and J lost 4 bases; unmatched junction nucleotides: 10. The CDR3 reads CATAPGQGIYEQYF. The CDR3 nucleotides read TGTGCCACCGCCCCGGGACAGGGGATTTACGAGCAGTACTTC.

The chain employs TRBV6-1 and TRBJ1-2; D not certain. Germline CDR1 and CDR2: MNHNS and SASEGT. The CDR3 loop spans 17 amino acids. The ends were cut back, 1 base at V and 3 bases at J, with 18 bases in the middle. The CDR3 coding sequence is TGTGCCAGCAGTGAAGGGATGGGGAGTTTTTACGACTATGGCTACACCTTC. Protein product: CASSEGMGSFYDYGYTF.

The count of this clone is one. The chain employs TRBV5-1 and TRBJ1-4, with TRBD1 as a possible D gene (5 bases). The V end was cut by 0 bases, the J end by 7 bases, with 13 bases between. The CDR3 is 15 amino acids. The V gene's germline CDR1 is SGHRS and CDR2 YFSETQ. The CDR3 coding sequence is TGCGCCAGCAGCTTGGGGTCGTCCGACAGTGAAAAACTGTTTTTT. Its translation is CASSLGSSDSEKLFF.

The rearrangement joins TRBV7-9 to TRBJ2-7; D might be TRBD2 (6 bases). V was trimmed by 1 base and J by 2 bases, leaving 9 bases between them. The CDR3 spans 14 residues. CDR1 and CDR2 from the germline V gene are SEHNR and FQNEAQ (reference sequence). CDR3 region: CASSLGPGAYEQYF. CDR3 coding DNA: TGTGCCAGCAGCTTAGGTCCGGGAGCCTACGAGCAGTACTTC.

The chain uses TRBV12-2 and TRBJ2-7; the D call of TRBD2 is as the table states it, not checked on the DNA. TRBV12-2 is a listed pseudogene. The length of the CDR3 is 14 residues. CDR3 DNA: TGTGCAAGTCGCTTCCCTCCCCTCCCCCACGAGCAGTACTTC. This encodes CASRFPPLPHEQYF.

This chain joins TRBV6-6 and TRBJ2-7; D is uncertain. Looked up from germline, CDR1 is MNHNY and CDR2 is SVGAGI (reference sequence). The CDR3 has 11 residues. Trimming left V 5 bases short and J 3 bases short, with 5 bases between. The CDR3 DNA sequence: TGTGCCAGCAGTCCCCACTACGAGCAGTACTTC. This codes for CASSPHYEQYF.

There are many counts of this clone. The V gene is TRBV10-2, the J gene TRBJ2-7, with 7 bases that match TRBD1. This CDR3 region has 13 residues. V was clipped by 4 bases and J by 2 bases; unmatched bases: 2. Germline V lookup: CDR1 WSHSY, CDR2 SAAADI. CDR3 nucleotides: TGCGCCAGCAGTGGGGACAGTCCCTACGAGCAGTACTTC. As protein: CASSGDSPYEQYF.